Each of the 20 T cell receptor beta chains below was sequenced from the same sample in a study of cytomegalovirus exposure and HLA in healthy donors. Profiled with immunoSEQ multiplex PCR; TCRdb holds only in-frame clones, not every one. Of over 200,000 clones listed, around 87% are singletons. Specimen: PBMCs. These receptors came from a woman younger than 35 in good health and CMV-seropositive.

The chain uses TRBV5-1 and TRBJ2-5; D not resolved. V was cut by 2 bases and J by 2 bases, with 4 bases left in between. This CDR3 spans 12 amino acids. Germline values: CDR1 SGHRS, CDR2 YFSETQ. The CDR3 loop reads CASSFRQETQYF. The CDR3 DNA sequence: TGCGCCAGCAGCTTTCGGCAAGAGACCCAGTACTTC.

The chain uses TRBV2 and TRBJ1-5, with 8 positions matching TRBD1. V gave up 2 bases and J gave up 2 bases; unmatched junction bases: 11. Germline CDR1 SNHLY, CDR2 FYNNEI. The CDR3 totals 18 residues. The CDR3 region has the DNA TGTGCCAGCAGTGAAAACCTAAAGACAGGGGTTGGCAATCAGCCCCAGCATTTT. This encodes CASSENLKTGVGNQPQHF.

J is TRBJ1-2 and V is TRBV5-1; a possible D gene is TRBD1 (6 bases). The V end lost 4 bases, the J end lost 2 bases, and 18 bases lay between the germline ends. CDR3 size: 16 residues. Germline CDR1 SGHRS, CDR2 YFSETQ. DNA for the CDR3: TGCGCCAGCAGCCTTGAACAGGGAAGGGCCAACTATGGCTACACCTTC. Its protein product is CASSLEQGRANYGYTF.

Regarding this clone: The identical CDR3 is also encoded by other nucleotide sequences in the sample. The chain combines TRBV4-2 with TRBJ2-1, with 11 bases identical to TRBD2. V was pared by 0 bases and J by 3 bases, with 1 base of the junction left unmatched. CDR1 LGHNA and CDR2 YNFKEQ come from the germline V gene. This CDR3 is 16 amino acids long. The CDR3 sequence: CASSQDGTSGYNEQFF. For the CDR3, the DNA is TGTGCCAGCAGCCAAGATGGGACTAGCGGCTACAATGAGCAGTTCTTC.

V gene TRBV27 combines with J gene TRBJ1-1, with a weak D call TRBD1 (6 bases). CDR3 length equals 13 residues. Germline V gene lookup returns CDR1 MNHEY and CDR2 SMNVEV (reference sequence). V was pared by 7 bases and J by 1 base, with 10 bases between. The CDR3 DNA follows: TGTGCCAGCACGTACAGGGCGAACACTGAAGCTTTCTTT. The encoded protein is CASTYRANTEAFF.

V gene TRBV7-9 combines with J gene TRBJ1-1; no clear D. The ends were cut back, 5 bases at V and 5 bases at J, with 21 bases in the middle. This CDR3 is 16 amino acids long. Germline-derived CDR1 and CDR2 are SEHNR and FQNEAQ (reference sequence). The CDR3 spells CASSAPSGGGGTEAFF. CDR3 in DNA: TGTGCCAGCAGCGCCCCGTCGGGCGGAGGAGGAACTGAAGCTTTCTTT. Full variable domain (remainder filled in from reference TRBV7-9 and TRBJ1-1): DTGVSQNPRHKITKRGQNVTFRCDPISEHNRLYWYRQTLGQGPEFLTYFQNEAQLEKSRLLSDRFSAERPKGSFSTLEIQRTEQGDSAMYLCASSAPSGGGGTEAFFGQGTRLTVV.

The chain uses TRBV6-1 and TRBJ2-7, with D tentatively TRBD2 (5 bases). The CDR3 is made up of 13 amino acids. The ends were cut back, 5 bases at V and 3 bases at J, with 11 bases in the middle. Germline loops: CDR1 MNHNS, CDR2 SASEGT. CDR3 nucleotides: TGTGCCAGCAGTACCTACGAGGGCTACGAGCAGTACTTC. Translated, it gives CASSTYEGYEQYF.

This chain uses TRBV5-4 with TRBJ1-2; D perhaps matches TRBD1 (6 bases). Trimming removed 4 bases from V and 6 bases from J, with 13 bases in between. The CDR3 length is 13 residues. Germline assignment: CDR1 SGHNT and CDR2 YYREEE (reference sequence). The CDR3 spells CASSATGLDGYTF. The CDR3 DNA follows: TGTGCCAGCAGCGCTACAGGGTTAGATGGCTACACCTTC.

The J gene is TRBJ1-2, the V gene TRBV15; D gene uncertain. Deletions cut 0 bases from V and 3 bases from J, with 14 bases between. The CDR3 sequence is 16 residues long. Germline loops: CDR1 LNHNV, CDR2 YYDKDF (reference sequence). CDR3 bases: TGTGCCACCAGCAGAGATTGGGGAGGGCGAGACTATGGCTACACCTTC. Translating gives CATSRDWGGRDYGYTF.

J is TRBJ1-1 and V is TRBV4-2; D gene uncertain. CDR1 is LGHNA, CDR2 YNFKEQ, per germline. The CDR3 contains 12 residues. V gave up 0 bases and J gave up 11 bases, with 10 bases separating them. The chain's CDR3 is CASSQDRRGAFF. In DNA, the CDR3 is TGTGCCAGCAGCCAAGATCGGAGAGGGGCTTTCTTT.

This chain links TRBV6-5 with TRBJ2-5; D is uncertain. Germline assignment: CDR1 MNHEY and CDR2 SVGAGI. With 11 bases removed from V and 2 bases from J, the gap between germline ends came to 12 bases. The CDR3 is made up of 12 amino acids. The CDR3 reads CAASGAQETQYF. CDR3 DNA sequence: TGTGCCGCATCTGGAGCACAAGAGACCCAGTACTTC.

This clone was observed a single time. The chain uses TRBV28 and TRBJ1-5, with 9 nucleotides matching TRBD1. Unmatched junction bases numbered 15, after V lost 4 bases and J lost 5 bases. Per the germline V gene, CDR1 is MDHEN and CDR2 is SYDVKM. The CDR3 covers 18 residues. The CDR3 sequence: CASSSYFFNRGRDQPQHF. The CDR3 DNA follows: TGTGCCAGCAGTTCTTACTTTTTCAACAGGGGGCGAGATCAGCCCCAGCATTTT.

The chain is built from TRBV7-9 and TRBJ1-2; unclear D gene. This CDR3 region has 12 residues. V dropped 5 bases and J dropped 9 bases, with 13 bases sitting between them. CDR1 is SEHNR, CDR2 FQNEAQ, per germline (reference sequence). The CDR3 reads CASSTPSYSYTF. The CDR3 DNA follows: TGTGCCAGCAGCACGCCCAGTTATAGCTACACCTTC.

The chain carries TRBV10-1 and TRBJ1-5, with D maybe TRBD1 (6 bases). Trimming shortened V by 7 bases and J by 4 bases, and 17 bases separated the two germline ends. The CDR3 totals 15 residues. CDR1 and CDR2 from the germline V gene are WNHNN and SYGVQD (reference sequence). As DNA, the CDR3 is TGCGCCAGCAATATTACAGGGACCCTTAATCAGCCCCAGCATTTT. Its protein is CASNITGTLNQPQHF.

The V gene is TRBV4-1, the J gene TRBJ2-1; D remains ambiguous. V dropped 6 bases and J dropped 0 bases, with 18 bases sitting between them. Germline V lookup: CDR1 MGHRA, CDR2 YSYEKL. There are 17 residues in the CDR3. CDR3 bases: TGCGCCAGCAGGAGACGAATGTACAGCATCTCCTACAATGAGCAGTTCTTC. This sequence encodes CASRRRMYSISYNEQFF.

The chain combines TRBV29-1 with TRBJ1-5, with D hard to call. CDR1 SQVTM and CDR2 ANQGSEA come from the germline V gene. The CDR3 is 15 residues long. V gave up 8 bases and J gave up 2 bases, with 19 bases separating them. This chain's CDR3 is CSSLTAVEGNQPQHF. For the CDR3, the DNA is TGCAGCTCTCTCACAGCCGTGGAAGGCAATCAGCCCCAGCATTTT.

In the case of this clone: One end of the junction does not line up with germline, which may come from a read error. The rearrangement links TRBV27 to TRBJ2-3; weak D call: TRBD2 (6 bases). The CDR3 totals 12 residues. Germline CDR1 MNHEY, CDR2 SMNVEV (reference sequence). CDR3 sequence reads: CASSLSRGVRIF. CDR3 nucleotide sequence: TGTGCCAGCAGTTTATCGCGCGGGGTCCGTATTTTT.

The V and J genes are TRBV27 and TRBJ2-4, with 14 bases lining up with TRBD2. CDR3 length: 16 amino acids. Germline trimming cut 4 bases from V and 7 bases from J; bases unmatched to any gene: 6. Germline assignment: CDR1 MNHEY and CDR2 SMNVEV (reference sequence). CDR3 nucleotides: TGTGCCAGCAGTTGGGGGACTAGCGGGAGAGGGAACATTCAGTACTTC. Amino acid sequence: CASSWGTSGRGNIQYF.

CDR3 in DNA: TGTGCCAGCAGCGCTCCCCTAGGGGGATTAGGCGAGCAGTACTTC. It codes for CASSAPLGGLGEQYF. The J gene is TRBJ2-7, the V gene TRBV7-9, with D possibly TRBD1 on 6 matching bases. The CDR3 totals 15 residues. CDR1 and CDR2 (germline): SEHNR, FQNEAQ (reference sequence). Trimming left V 5 bases short and J 6 bases short, with 20 bases between.

J is TRBJ2-5 and V is TRBV29-1, with D maybe TRBD1 (5 bases). Trimming removed 4 bases from V and 7 bases from J, with 16 bases in between. CDR3 size: 13 residues. Germline V gene sequence: CDR1 SQVTM, CDR2 ANQGSEA. CDR3 DNA sequence: TGCAGCGTTGCCGGCAGGGTAAATGTGACCCAGTACTTC. As protein: CSVAGRVNVTQYF.